The T cell receptor beta chain described here comes from a study of cytomegalovirus exposure and HLA in healthy donors. About this clone: Its specificity is not known.

Study findings and constraints: Most of the TCR beta V segments (in an earlier analysis) were productive either about 87% or about 30% of the time. Later analysis identified a missense DCLRE1C variant that was linked to TCR beta V- and J-gene trimming. Analyses of presence/absence relied on an assumption of roughly uniform sequencing depth across donors.

Both 60 Vbeta primers and 13 Jbeta primers went into the PCR. As originally analysed: Later, about 80 million unique TCR beta chains were counted in an analysis, and around 11 million of them were shared. Assay used: immunoSEQ multiplex PCR; TCRdb lists only in-frame clones, some missing. V and J calls and clone size are those listed in that table; D and trimming were worked out from the DNA. The table records fewer than 150,000 clones, around 77% of them present only once. V dropped 5 bases and J dropped 0; count of bases not matched to a gene: 9. This CDR3 has 18 amino acids. The germline CDR1 and CDR2 sequences are SEHNR and FQNEAQ (reference sequence).

Sequencing was performed on PBMCs. The chain couples TRBV7-9 to TRBJ2-3, with TRBD2 matching 12 bases. The TCR originated in a man aged 25 to 40 in good health and CMV-seronegative. The CDR3 is CASSPRTSGVPSTDTQYF. CDR3 nucleotides: TGTGCCAGCAGCCCGCGGACTAGCGGGGTCCCTAGCACAGATACGCAGTATTTT.